The present TCR beta chain was sequenced within a study of blood T cell repertoires in COVID-19. The J segment lost 5 bases and the V segment lost 5 bases, leaving 9 bases of the junction unmatched. Germline lookup yields CDR1 SGHRS and CDR2 YFSETQ. This CDR3 comprises 15 residues. Generated by immunoSEQ multiplex PCR, the TCRdb table keeps only in-frame clones and is missing some. Of approximately 160,000 clones listed, about four fifths were seen once; the top ten hold roughly 3.6%. The gene calls are TRBV5-1 and TRBJ2-5; 10 nucleotides align to TRBD2. Sequenced input: peripheral blood. This receptor was taken from a woman aged 80 or older with acute or convalescent COVID-19. CDR3 residues: CASSTGTSAPETQYF. Here the CDR3 DNA reads TGCGCCAGCAGTACCGGGACTAGCGCCCCCGAGACCCAGTACTTC.